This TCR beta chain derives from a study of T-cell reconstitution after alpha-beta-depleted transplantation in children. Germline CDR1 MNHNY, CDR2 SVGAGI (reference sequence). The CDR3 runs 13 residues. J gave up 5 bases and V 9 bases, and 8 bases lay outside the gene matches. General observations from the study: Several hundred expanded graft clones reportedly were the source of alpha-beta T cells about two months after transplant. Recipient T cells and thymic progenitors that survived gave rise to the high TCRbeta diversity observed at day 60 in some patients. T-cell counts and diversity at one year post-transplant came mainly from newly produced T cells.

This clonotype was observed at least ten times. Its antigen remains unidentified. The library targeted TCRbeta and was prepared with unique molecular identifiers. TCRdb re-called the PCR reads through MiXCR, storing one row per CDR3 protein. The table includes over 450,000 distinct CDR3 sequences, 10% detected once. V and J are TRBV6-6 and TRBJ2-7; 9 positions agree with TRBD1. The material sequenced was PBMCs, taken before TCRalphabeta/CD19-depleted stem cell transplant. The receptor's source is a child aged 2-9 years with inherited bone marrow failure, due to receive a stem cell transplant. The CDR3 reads CASSGTGMHEQYF. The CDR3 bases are TGTGCCAGTTCCGGGACAGGGATGCACGAGCAGTACTTC.